What follows describes a single T cell receptor beta chain. The sample belongs to a study of CDR3 diversity in severe acne. TCRdb itself ran the PCR reads through MiXCR, one entry per CDR3 protein. This sample carries more than 85,000 distinct CDR3 sequences, 51% of them seen once, and the ten largest clones take roughly 12%. The sample taken for sequencing was blood. The source of this sequence is a male donor with acne.

DNA of the CDR3: TGCAGCGTTGAAGATGAAAAACTGTTTTTT. Protein product: CSVEDEKLFF. The rearrangement links TRBV29-1 to TRBJ1-4; D not certain. V dropped 0 bases and J dropped 7 bases, with 0 bases sitting between them. The CDR3 has 10 amino acids. Germline V lookup: CDR1 SQVTM, CDR2 ANQGSEA.